These 14 T cell receptor beta chains were all obtained from the same sample, sequenced in a study of T cells after yellow fever vaccination. TCRdb processed the 5' RACE reads anew with MiXCR; each CDR3 protein has one entry. The sample gives tens of thousands of distinct CDR3 sequences, approximately 7% of which show up once; 36% is in the top ten. The material sequenced was CD8+ T cells sorted from PBMCs, taken 15 days after the yellow fever booster vaccination. The receptor set was obtained from a man aged 25-45 years who received the YFV17D yellow fever vaccine.

This clonotype was detected ten times or more. The rearrangement joins TRBV2 to TRBJ2-7; no definite D call. This CDR3 is 11 amino acids long. The V and J ends lost 3 bases and 3 bases respectively, with 3 bases between them. Germline assignment: CDR1 SNHLY and CDR2 FYNNEI. CDR3 in DNA: TGTGCCAGCAGTGACGTCTACGAGCAGTACTTC. This sequence encodes CASSDVYEQYF.

This clonotype was seen ten or more times. The chain couples TRBV19 to TRBJ1-1; weak D call: TRBD1 (5 bases). Germline CDR1 is LNHDA and CDR2 is SQIVND (reference sequence). This CDR3 is built from 15 residues. Trimming cost V 4 bases and J 1 base, with 13 bases left between them. CDR3 nucleotide sequence: TGTGCCAGTAGTACCGAACAGGCTACGAACACTGAAGCTTTCTTT. Translated, it gives CASSTEQATNTEAFF.

This clonotype was counted at least ten times. V is TRBV11-2 and J is TRBJ2-2, with TRBD1 matching 11 bases. V was clipped by 5 bases and J by 7 bases; unmatched bases: 3. Germline V gene data show CDR1 as SGHAT and CDR2 as FQNNGV. The CDR3 has 14 amino acids. CDR3 DNA sequence: TGTGCCAGCAGCGGACAGGGGGCGGACGGGGAGCTGTTTTTT. This encodes CASSGQGADGELFF. The full variable domain, with the rest looked up from reference TRBV11-2 and TRBJ2-2, is EAGVAQSPRYKIIEKRQSVAFWCNPISGHATLYWYQQILGQGPKLLIQFQNNGVVDDSQLPKDRFSAERLKGVDSTLKIQPAKLEDSAVYLCASSGQGADGELFFGEGSRLTVL.

This clonotype was detected many times. The gene calls are TRBV27 and TRBJ1-5; D perhaps matches TRBD1 (5 bases). V was shortened by 2 bases and J by 6 bases, with 11 bases between the two germline ends. Germline V gives CDR1 MNHEY, CDR2 SMNVEV (reference sequence). This CDR3 spans 14 amino acids. CDR3 residues: CASSLGGEGQPQHF. CDR3 DNA: TGTGCCAGCAGTTTAGGGGGGGAGGGTCAGCCCCAGCATTTT.

This clonotype was seen many times. V is TRBV29-1 and J is TRBJ2-2; D is possibly TRBD2 (5 bases). This CDR3 has 16 amino acids. V dropped 0 bases and J dropped 0 bases, with 11 bases sitting between them. The germline V gene has CDR1 SQVTM and CDR2 ANQGSEA. CDR3 sequence: CSVEDQKRANTGELFF. In nucleotides, the CDR3 is TGCAGCGTTGAAGATCAAAAGAGGGCGAACACCGGGGAGCTGTTTTTT.

In this sample, this clonotype turned up many times. The rearrangement uses TRBV6-1 and TRBJ2-2; 9 nucleotides align to TRBD1. The germline gives CDR1 MNHNS, CDR2 SASEGT. The CDR3 sequence is 17 residues long. The V gene end was trimmed by 6 bases and the J gene end by 4 bases; junction bases not matched to a gene: 12. CDR3 bases: TGTGCCAGCAGCCAAGGGGCGGACAGGGGCGTCACCGGGGAGCTGTTTTTT. It specifies CASSQGADRGVTGELFF.

This rearrangement joins TRBV6-5 to TRBJ1-1, with unresolved D. The germline CDR1 and CDR2 sequences are MNHEY and SVGAGI. The CDR3 covers 13 residues. Trimming removed 2 bases from V and 6 bases from J, with 10 bases in between. CDR3 sequence reads: CASSYQDPAEAFF. The DNA for the CDR3 is TGTGCCAGCAGTTACCAGGATCCAGCTGAAGCTTTCTTT.

CDR3 sequence (DNA): TGTGCCAGCAGTTCCCCCTTACAGACTAGCTGGTCGGATGAGCAGTACTTC. Its protein is CASSSPLQTSWSDEQYF. The chain has TRBV6-5 and TRBJ2-7; 7 positions match TRBD2. The germline V gene has CDR1 MNHEY and CDR2 SVGAGI. There are 17 residues in the CDR3. J lost 7 bases, V lost 4 bases, and 19 bases had no gene match.

At least ten counts were recorded for this clonotype. The chain links TRBV4-1 to TRBJ2-3, with 14 bases identical to TRBD2. The CDR3 runs 21 residues. Germline loops: CDR1 MGHRA, CDR2 YSYEKL. V lost 0 bases to trimming and J lost 7 bases; unmatched junction nucleotides: 18. The CDR3 coding sequence is TGCGCCAGCAGCCAAGATCGTATGGCAGCGACTAGCGGGAGGGCCCGAAATACGCAGTATTTT. This gives the protein CASSQDRMAATSGRARNTQYF.

Comment on this clonotype: A much larger clone is a single base away; this may be a read error. The chain joins TRBV11-2 to TRBJ2-3, with D hard to call. V gave up 7 bases and J gave up 1 base, with 24 bases separating them. The CDR3 sequence is 18 residues long. Germline CDR1 SGHAT, CDR2 FQNNGV. For the CDR3, the DNA is TGTGCCAGCACCTTCTTTTGGGGTGGGGATTCGGGCACAGATACGCAGTATTTT. It specifies CASTFFWGGDSGTDTQYF.

At least ten counts were recorded for this clonotype. The DNA for the CDR3 is TGTGCCAGCAGTTTAGGGACTACCTACAATGAGCAGTTCTTC. Protein: CASSLGTTYNEQFF. The chain uses TRBV27 and TRBJ2-1; 7 bases line up with TRBD2. The V segment lost 2 bases and the J segment 2 bases; nucleotides outside the gene matches: 0. The CDR3 consists of 14 residues. Germline V lookup: CDR1 MNHEY, CDR2 SMNVEV (reference sequence).

The chain combines TRBV3-1 with TRBJ1-3; D is undetermined. CDR1 is LGHDT, CDR2 YNNKEL, per germline (reference sequence). The CDR3 length is 18 residues. Trimming left V 10 bases short and J 1 base short, with 26 bases between. Here the CDR3 DNA reads TGTGCCACCTCCCAAGAGTCCTTTCCCCTTCGATCTGGAAACACCATATATTTT. Protein sequence: CATSQESFPLRSGNTIYF.

This clonotype was detected many times. The chain combines TRBV29-1 with TRBJ2-7; D possibly matches TRBD1 or TRBD2 (5 bases each). Per the germline V gene, CDR1 is SQVTM and CDR2 is ANQGSEA. V lost 4 bases to trimming and J lost 2 bases, with 15 bases between them. The CDR3 has 14 amino acids. The DNA of the CDR3 is TGCAGCGTTGTGCTAGGGTTGGGGGCCTACGAGCAGTACTTC. This encodes CSVVLGLGAYEQYF.

This clonotype was seen repeatedly, ten times or more. CDR3 sequence (DNA): TGTGCCAGCAGCGAGGGACTAGCGGGAGCGAATGAGCAGTTCTTC. This encodes CASSEGLAGANEQFF. This chain connects TRBV9 to TRBJ2-1; TRBD2 matches at 14 bases. V shed 3 bases and J 7 bases; nucleotides not matched to a gene: 3. This CDR3 contains 15 residues. Germline assignment: CDR1 SGDLS and CDR2 YYNGEE. The variable domain in full, with the rest retrieved from reference TRBV9 and TRBJ2-1, is DSGVTQTPKHLITATGQRVTLRCSPRSGDLSVYWYQQSLDQGLQFLIQYYNGEERAKGNILERFSAQQFPDLHSELNLSSLELGDSALYFCASSEGLAGANEQFFGPGTRLTVL.